The text below deals with one T cell receptor beta chain. Germline CDR1 and CDR2: ENHRY and SYGVKD. The ends were cut back, 3 bases at V and 0 bases at J, with 8 bases in the middle. The CDR3 sequence is 14 residues long. Time point given: after neoadjuvant nivolumab, at surgical resection. Patients were newly diagnosed with stage II-IVA oral cavity squamous cell carcinoma without prior systemic or radiation treatment. The sample is drawn from a study of neoadjuvant anti-PD-1 for oral cavity cancer. Study-wide context: Patients mostly received three to four biweekly nivolumab doses at 3 mg/kg before surgery.

Blood libraries mostly used roughly 500 ng genomic DNA, six replicates each. The protocol was immunoSEQ multiplex PCR, while the TCRdb copy is restricted to in-frame clones and leaves out a portion. The sample shows over 11,000 clones, roughly 70% of them seen only once. This TCR was recovered from a person aged 35 to 85 with oral cavity squamous cell carcinoma. This material consisted of PBMCs, taken after nivolumab (anti-PD-1) treatment. This chain links TRBV10-3 with TRBJ1-1; TRBD1 is a possible D gene (5 bases). CDR3 nucleotides: TGTGCCATCAGTGATGGGGGTATGAACACTGAAGCTTTCTTT. It translates to CAISDGGMNTEAFF.